The 15 T cell receptor beta chains in this list originate from one sample, sequenced in a study of T cells after posttransplantation cyclophosphamide. Assay: immunoSEQ multiplex PCR; the TCRdb copy retains only in-frame clones and omits some. This record lists about 39,000 clones, none seen once only, and the top ten clones contain roughly 4.3%. Material: PBMCs. The receptors derive from a woman in her 50s in good health and a related stem cell transplant donor.

This clone came up many times. The chain uses TRBV5-4 and TRBJ2-7; the match to TRBD1 covers 11 bases. V trimming: 3 bases; J trimming: 5 bases; junction bases outside the gene matches: 10. The germline gives CDR1 SGHNT, CDR2 YYREEE (reference sequence). The CDR3 runs 16 residues. The chain's CDR3 is CASSSAGTGGFNEQYF. In nucleotides, the CDR3 is TGTGCCAGCAGCTCAGCCGGGACAGGGGGATTCAACGAGCAGTACTTC.

There are many counts of this clone. This chain links TRBV6-6 with TRBJ1-6, with TRBD1 identical over 9 bases. This CDR3 region has 14 residues. Germline trimming cut 5 bases from V and 9 bases from J; bases unmatched to any gene: 5. Germline V CDR1 and CDR2: MNHNY, SVGAGI (reference sequence). This CDR3 is CASSPGQGISPLHF. For the CDR3, the DNA is TGTGCCAGCAGTCCGGGACAGGGTATTTCACCCCTCCACTTT.

This clone has at least ten counts. V is TRBV12-5 and J is TRBJ2-3, with TRBD2 identical over 10 bases. CDR1 is LGHNT and CDR2 is FRNRAP in the germline V gene. CDR3 size: 14 residues. V was clipped by 5 bases and J by 4 bases; unmatched bases: 3. CDR3 amino acids: CASGPSGGADTQYF. As DNA, the CDR3 is TGTGCTAGTGGTCCAAGCGGGGGGGCAGATACGCAGTATTTT. The entire variable domain, with the rest obtained from reference TRBV12-5 and TRBJ2-3, is as follows: DARVTQTPRHKVTEMGQEVTMRCQPILGHNTVFWYRQTMMQGLELLAYFRNRAPLDDSGMPKDRFSAEMPDATLATLKIQPSEPRDSAVYFCASGPSGGADTQYFGPGTRLTVL.

This clone was observed many times. The chain has TRBV5-1 and TRBJ1-1; D remains ambiguous. This CDR3 is built from 15 residues. V was clipped by 4 bases and J by 3 bases, with 16 bases between them. The germline V gene has CDR1 SGHRS and CDR2 YFSETQ. Written as DNA, the CDR3 is TGCGCCAGCAGCCTGATAAAAACAGCCCACACTGAAGCTTTCTTT. Residues: CASSLIKTAHTEAFF.

Many counts were recorded for this clone. This chain links TRBV27 with TRBJ2-7; D might be TRBD2 (6 bases). The ends were cut back, 0 bases at V and 3 bases at J, with 21 bases in the middle. The CDR3 length is 18 residues. Germline V CDR1 and CDR2: MNHEY, SMNVEV (reference sequence). Here the CDR3 DNA reads TGTGCCAGCAGTTTATCGAAATCCGGGACTCGAGAGATCTACGAGCAGTACTTC. Its translation is CASSLSKSGTREIYEQYF.

This clone was picked up many times. J is TRBJ1-5 and V is TRBV28; 9 bases line up with TRBD1. After removal of 6 bases from V and 4 bases from J, the junction contained 7 bases not matched to a gene. The CDR3 runs 15 residues. CDR1 and CDR2 from the germline V gene are MDHEN and SYDVKM. The CDR3 coding sequence is TGTGCCAGCAGCCCGGACAGGGGACGGAATCAGCCCCAGCATTTT. Protein product: CASSPDRGRNQPQHF. The entire variable domain, with the rest obtained from reference TRBV28 and TRBJ1-5, is as follows: DVKVTQSSRYLVKRTGEKVFLECVQDMDHENMFWYRQDPGLGLRLIYFSYDVKMKEKGDIPEGYSVSREKKERFSLILESASTNQTSMYLCASSPDRGRNQPQHFGDGTRLSIL.

J is TRBJ2-1 and V is TRBV7-9; possibly TRBD2 for D (6 bases). V lost 4 bases to trimming and J lost 1 base, with 20 bases between them. Germline V lookup: CDR1 SEHNR, CDR2 FQNEAQ (reference sequence). This CDR3 is 18 amino acids long. The DNA of the CDR3 is TGTGCCAGCAGCTCCGGATCTGGGGTGGGGGGTTCCTACAATGAGCAGTTCTTC. Its translation: CASSSGSGVGGSYNEQFF.

This clone was seen ten or more times. The rearrangement links TRBV7-9 to TRBJ1-2; TRBD1 is a possible D gene (6 bases). V was cut by 5 bases and J by 8 bases, with 24 bases left in between. The CDR3 sequence is 16 residues long. The germline V gene encodes CDR1 SEHNR and CDR2 FQNEAQ (reference sequence). The DNA for the CDR3 is TGTGCCAGCAGCCGCGGATCGAACAGGGTCTCGGGCGGCTACACCTTC. This sequence encodes CASSRGSNRVSGGYTF.

There are many counts of this clone. The gene calls are TRBV7-9 and TRBJ1-1, with a possible D match to TRBD1 (5 bases). Germline V gives CDR1 SEHNR, CDR2 FQNEAQ (reference sequence). Trimming pared 5 bases from V and 8 bases from J, leaving 24 bases between. CDR3 length: 16 residues. The CDR3 region has the DNA TGTGCCAGCAGCCTGTCCTTCTCCGGGACTCCCACAGAAGCTTTCTTT. Translated: CASSLSFSGTPTEAFF. Drawing the rest from reference TRBV7-9 and TRBJ1-1, the complete variable domain is DTGVSQNPRHKITKRGQNVTFRCDPISEHNRLYWYRQTLGQGPEFLTYFQNEAQLEKSRLLSDRFSAERPKGSFSTLEIQRTEQGDSAMYLCASSLSFSGTPTEAFFGQGTRLTVV.

At least ten counts were recorded for this clone. The chain uses TRBV2 and TRBJ2-1; D call uncertain. The V gene lost 6 bases and the J gene lost 0 bases, with 9 bases spanning the gap. The CDR3 has 14 amino acids. CDR1 is SNHLY and CDR2 is FYNNEI in the germline V gene. The CDR3 loop reads CASSRDNSYNEQFF. CDR3 DNA sequence: TGTGCCAGCAGCCGCGACAACTCCTACAATGAGCAGTTCTTC.

There are many counts of this clone. The CDR3 DNA reads TGTGCCAGCAGCCAAGAGGTGGCATTCGATACGCAGTATTTT. Translation gives CASSQEVAFDTQYF. The chain recombines TRBV4-2 with TRBJ2-3; D unresolved. The germline V gene has CDR1 LGHNA and CDR2 YNFKEQ. The germline V and J ends were trimmed by 0 bases and 6 bases, with 10 bases remaining between them. This CDR3 is built from 14 residues.

This clone was observed many times. The rearrangement links TRBV6-1 to TRBJ2-7; TRBD2 agrees at 9 bases. Trimming at V came to 4 bases and at J to 1 base, leaving 5 bases not matched to a gene. CDR1 is MNHNS, CDR2 SASEGT, per germline. The CDR3 spans 15 residues. CDR3 region: CASSGYSGGSYEQYF. The CDR3 DNA reads TGTGCCAGCAGTGGCTATAGCGGGGGTTCCTACGAGCAGTACTTC.

At least ten counts were recorded for this clone. The chain has TRBV2 and TRBJ2-3; the D gene is possibly TRBD1 (6 bases). CDR1 and CDR2 from the germline V gene are SNHLY and FYNNEI. Trimming removed 6 bases at V and 0 bases at J, with 13 bases between. The CDR3 extends over 15 amino acids. The CDR3 here is CASRGQSSSTDTQYF. CDR3 bases: TGTGCCAGCAGAGGACAGTCATCTAGCACAGATACGCAGTATTTT.

This clone was seen at least ten times. The chain combines TRBV7-9 with TRBJ1-1; 7 positions match TRBD1. The length of the CDR3 is 14 residues. Germline V gene sequence: CDR1 SEHNR, CDR2 FQNEAQ (reference sequence). Germline trimming cut 1 base from V and 6 bases from J; bases unmatched to any gene: 5. CDR3 sequence (DNA): TGTGCCAGCAGCTTAGATCAGGGGGACGCTGAAGCTTTCTTT. Amino acid sequence: CASSLDQGDAEAFF. Supplemented by reference TRBV7-9 and TRBJ1-1, the full variable domain reads DTGVSQNPRHKITKRGQNVTFRCDPISEHNRLYWYRQTLGQGPEFLTYFQNEAQLEKSRLLSDRFSAERPKGSFSTLEIQRTEQGDSAMYLCASSLDQGDAEAFFGQGTRLTVV.

This clone was counted many times. The chain couples TRBV7-2 to TRBJ2-3; D is unclear. Deletions cut 3 bases from V and 2 bases from J, with 3 bases between. The CDR3 is made up of 12 amino acids. CDR1 is SGHTA, CDR2 FQGNSA, per germline. The CDR3 nucleotides are TGTGCCAGCAGCTTCAACACAGATACGCAGTATTTT. Translation: CASSFNTDTQYF.